What follows are 5 T cell receptor beta chains derived from one specimen sequenced in a study of T cells in Graves' hyperthyroidism and ophthalmopathy. Amplification of TCR beta CDR3 regions used RNA as the template. First-round RT-PCR with HTBI primers amplified the TCR CDR3 region. TCRdb re-derived calls from the multiplex PCR reads in MiXCR, one entry per CDR3 protein. The data hold hundreds of thousands of distinct CDR3 sequences, with approximately 40% observed a single time. The sequenced sample consisted of blood. The receptors derive from a middle-aged woman with Graves' hyperthyroidism.

This clonotype has just a few counts. CDR3 nucleotide sequence: TGTGCCAGCAGCCTTCGGTCGGGATCCTCGAACACTGAAGCTTTCTTT. This sequence encodes CASSLRSGSSNTEAFF. The chain recombines TRBV12-3 or TRBV12-4 with TRBJ1-1; D not resolved. CDR3 size: 16 residues. V lost 6 bases and J 1 base, leaving 18 bases between the germline ends.

The chain is built from TRBV10-3 and TRBJ2-7; tentatively, D is TRBD1 or TRBD2 (5 bases each). This CDR3 region has 12 residues. Between the trimmed V and J ends, which lost 10 bases and 2 bases, there was a span of 12 bases. Germline lookup yields CDR1 ENHRY and CDR2 SYGVKD. DNA of the CDR3: TGTGCCAGCGAAGGGACGGCCTACGAGCAGTACTTC. Protein sequence: CASEGTAYEQYF.

The V and J genes are TRBV6-5 and TRBJ2-7; TRBD1 aligns across 7 bases. The CDR3 loop spans 15 amino acids. The germline CDR1 and CDR2 sequences are MNHEY and SVGAGI. V dropped 3 bases and J dropped 2; count of bases not matched to a gene: 7. This CDR3 is CASSYIADRAYEQYF. The CDR3 region has the DNA TGTGCCAGCAGTTATATCGCTGACAGGGCCTACGAGCAGTACTTC.

The chain joins TRBV5-8 to TRBJ2-5, with unresolved D. CDR3 size: 14 residues. V gave up 0 bases and J gave up 7 bases, with 13 bases separating them. Germline CDR1 reads SGHTS; CDR2 reads YDEGEE. The CDR3 coding sequence is TGTGCCAGCAGCTTGGCCTGGCCAGAGGTGACCCAGTACTTC. Amino acids: CASSLAWPEVTQYF.

The V gene is TRBV10-3, the J gene TRBJ1-2; the match to TRBD1 covers 8 bases. The trim removed 6 bases at V and 7 bases at J, leaving 7 bases unmatched. Germline loops: CDR1 ENHRY, CDR2 SYGVKD. CDR3 length: 13 amino acids. In DNA form, the CDR3 reads TGTGCCATCAGAACAGGGGGAGGGTTTGGCTACACCTTC. Its protein is CAIRTGGGFGYTF.